The 25 T cell receptor beta chains reported below all come from one sample, sequenced in a study of blood T cell repertoires in COVID-19. Repertoires were generated with immunoSEQ multiplex PCR, while TCRdb's copy carries only in-frame clones and drops some. The table includes 200,000 to 250,000 clones, about 84% detected once. The sequenced sample consisted of peripheral blood. The receptor source for this set is a woman older than 75 with COVID-19, enrolled during active disease.

This chain connects TRBV7-8 to TRBJ1-1, with no clear D. CDR3 length: 14 residues. Germline V gives CDR1 SGHVS, CDR2 FQNEAQ. V dropped 5 bases and J dropped 0 bases, with 10 bases sitting between them. The CDR3: CASSIRVMNTEAFF. The DNA for the CDR3 is TGTGCCAGCAGCATCCGGGTCATGAACACTGAAGCTTTCTTT.

The CDR3 DNA sequence: TGTGCCACCAGCAGAGATTCAGGGGGTAGAGGGGAGACCCAGTACTTC. Protein sequence: CATSRDSGGRGETQYF. V gene TRBV15 combines with J gene TRBJ2-5; TRBD1 matches 7 bases. The CDR3 covers 16 residues. Germline-derived CDR1 and CDR2 are LNHNV and YYDKDF (reference sequence). J was trimmed by 5 bases and V by 0 bases; bases with no gene match: 9. Full variable domain (outside the CDR3, taken from reference TRBV15 and TRBJ2-5): DAMVIQNPRYQVTQFGKPVTLSCSQTLNHNVMYWYQQKSSQAPKLLFHYYDKDFNNEADTPDNFQSRRPNTSFCFLDIRSPGLGDTAMYLCATSRDSGGRGETQYFGPGTRLLVL.

This clone was counted a single time. This sequence joins TRBV19 and TRBJ2-7; D is perhaps TRBD2 (7 bases). CDR1 is LNHDA and CDR2 is SQIVND in the germline V gene (reference sequence). This CDR3 is built from 15 residues. V lost 3 bases and J lost 4, with 16 bases in between. CDR3 coding DNA: TGTGCCAGTAGTATGGGGGGGCCTAGGCCTTACGAGCAGTACTTC. It encodes CASSMGGPRPYEQYF. Variable domain in full (rest from reference TRBV19 and TRBJ2-7): DGGITQSPKYLFRKEGQNVTLSCEQNLNHDAMYWYRQDPGQGLRLIYYSQIVNDFQKGDIAEGYSVSREKKESFPLTVTSAQKNPTAFYLCASSMGGPRPYEQYFGPGTRLTVT.

The chain is built from TRBV2 and TRBJ1-6, with 7 bases fitting TRBD1. CDR3 size: 13 residues. V gave up 6 bases and J gave up 9 bases; unmatched junction bases: 5. CDR1 and CDR2 (germline): SNHLY, FYNNEI. CDR3: CASRDRWASPLHF. In DNA, the CDR3 is TGTGCCAGCAGGGACAGGTGGGCTTCACCCCTCCACTTT.

J is TRBJ2-5 and V is TRBV12-3 or TRBV12-4; D is unclear. V lost 6 bases and J lost 4, with 6 bases in between. The CDR3 is 11 amino acids. The CDR3 sequence: CASSLGETQYF. The CDR3 region has the DNA TGTGCCAGCAGCCTCGGAGAGACCCAGTACTTC.

V is TRBV5-1 and J is TRBJ1-1, with TRBD1 matching 8 bases. The CDR3 runs 16 residues. V lost 4 bases and J lost 11; bases outside the gene matches: 19. The germline V gene encodes CDR1 SGHRS and CDR2 YFSETQ. As DNA, the CDR3 is TGCGCCAGCAGCACCGGACAGGGTAACTCACATAAAGAGGCTTTCTTT. Amino acids: CASSTGQGNSHKEAFF.

V usage is TRBV5-5 and J usage is TRBJ2-5, with 8 bases that match TRBD1. This CDR3 is built from 16 residues. Germline lookup yields CDR1 SGHKS and CDR2 YYEKEE (reference sequence). Trimming cost V 5 bases and J 0 bases; bases outside gene matches: 9. The CDR3 DNA reads as TGTGCCAGCAGACCCCGGGACAGGAGCTACCAAGAGACCCAGTACTTC. The encoded protein is CASRPRDRSYQETQYF.

This clone was observed a handful of times. The chain combines TRBV2 with TRBJ1-4, with TRBD1 as a possible D gene (5 bases). V lost 1 base to trimming and J lost 7 bases, with 7 bases between them. CDR1 and CDR2 from the germline V gene are SNHLY and FYNNEI. The CDR3 loop spans 13 amino acids. In DNA, the CDR3 is TGTGCCAGCAGTGAAGTCGGGGGTGAAAAACTGTTTTTT. Translated: CASSEVGGEKLFF. Complete variable domain (other parts from reference TRBV2 and TRBJ1-4): EPEVTQTPSHQVTQMGQEVILRCVPISNHLYFYWYRQILGQKVEFLVSFYNNEISEKSEIFDDQFSVERPDGSNFTLKIRSTKLEDSAMYFCASSEVGGEKLFFGSGTQLSVL.

There are a few counts of this clone. The chain links TRBV13 to TRBJ1-1; unclear D gene. The CDR3 length is 12 residues. The germline V and J ends were trimmed by 5 bases and 5 bases, with 9 bases remaining between them. Germline V CDR1 and CDR2: PRHDT, FYEKMQ (reference sequence). The CDR3, as DNA: TGTGCCAGCAGCCTAAGGGAGACTGAAGCTTTCTTT. Translation gives CASSLRETEAFF.

The chain is built from TRBV28 and TRBJ2-2; maybe TRBD1 (5 bases). V lost 2 bases, J lost 0 bases, and 7 bases lay in between. The CDR3 has 15 residues. In germline, CDR1 is MDHEN, CDR2 SYDVKM. CDR3 coding DNA: TGTGCCAGCAGTTTAACAGGCCCGAACACCGGGGAGCTGTTTTTT. Encoded protein: CASSLTGPNTGELFF. The whole variable domain, remainder taken from reference TRBV28 and TRBJ2-2, is DVKVTQSSRYLVKRTGEKVFLECVQDMDHENMFWYRQDPGLGLRLIYFSYDVKMKEKGDIPEGYSVSREKKERFSLILESASTNQTSMYLCASSLTGPNTGELFFGEGSRLTVL.

V and J are TRBV19 and TRBJ1-6; 9 nucleotides agree with TRBD1. The CDR3 runs 15 residues. With 4 bases clipped from V and 7 bases from J, the junction kept 5 bases outside the gene matches. The germline V gene has CDR1 LNHDA and CDR2 SQIVND (reference sequence). CDR3 nucleotide sequence: TGTGCCAGTAGTAAGGGACAGGGAGGCAATTCACCCCTCCACTTT. Translating it yields CASSKGQGGNSPLHF. The whole variable domain, remainder taken from reference TRBV19 and TRBJ1-6, is DGGITQSPKYLFRKEGQNVTLSCEQNLNHDAMYWYRQDPGQGLRLIYYSQIVNDFQKGDIAEGYSVSREKKESFPLTVTSAQKNPTAFYLCASSKGQGGNSPLHFGNGTRLTVT.

The chain uses TRBV7-3 and TRBJ2-7, with D tentatively TRBD1 (6 bases). Germline V lookup: CDR1 SGHTA, CDR2 FQGTGA. V gave up 4 bases and J gave up 7 bases, with 14 bases separating them. CDR3 length equals 13 residues. CDR3 in DNA: TGTGCCAGCAGCTGGGGACATTCGGGGGAGCAGTACTTC. It encodes CASSWGHSGEQYF.

The chain couples TRBV28 to TRBJ2-2; D is possibly TRBD1 (5 bases). Germline-derived CDR1 and CDR2 are MDHEN and SYDVKM. V lost 6 bases to trimming and J lost 3 bases, with 14 bases between them. CDR3 size: 15 residues. Here the CDR3 DNA reads TGTGCCAGCAGGTCGGGCCAGGGCGACACCGGGGAGCTGTTTTTT. Residues: CASRSGQGDTGELFF.

This clone was seen only a few times. The CDR3 DNA reads as TGCGCCAGCAGCCAAGGGGGAACTAGCGGGAGGTCTCACGAGCAGTACTTC. Its protein is CASSQGGTSGRSHEQYF. The rearrangement joins TRBV4-1 to TRBJ2-7, with 12 bases matching TRBD2. CDR1 and CDR2 from the germline V gene are MGHRA and YSYEKL. The CDR3 has 17 residues. V was clipped by 1 base and J by 5 bases; unmatched bases: 9.

The V call is TRBV11-1, the J call TRBJ1-5; D is undetermined. This CDR3 region has 15 residues. Trimming removed 5 bases at V and 6 bases at J, with 17 bases between. Germline lookup yields CDR1 SGHAT and CDR2 FQDESV (reference sequence). CDR3 region: CASSVDGPRGQPQHF. The CDR3 coding sequence is TGTGCCAGCAGCGTCGATGGTCCCCGCGGTCAGCCCCAGCATTTT.

The chain recombines TRBV5-5 with TRBJ2-2; 11 nucleotides agree with TRBD2. CDR1 is SGHKS, CDR2 YYEKEE, per germline (reference sequence). The CDR3 covers 16 residues. Trimming at V came to 2 bases and at J to 3 bases, leaving 3 bases not matched to a gene. CDR3 amino acids: CASSLLAGVDTGELFF. In DNA form, the CDR3 reads TGTGCCAGCAGCTTACTAGCGGGAGTAGACACCGGGGAGCTGTTTTTT.

As for this clone: At one boundary the junction diverges from the germline segment, which might be a read error. At the DNA level, this CDR3 is encoded by other sequences in the same sample as well. V gene TRBV2 combines with J gene TRBJ2-7; 8 bases agree with TRBD1. Germline loops: CDR1 SNHLY, CDR2 FYNNEI. CDR3 length: 15 residues. The CDR3 loop reads CASSPGQGKGYEQYF. For the CDR3, the DNA is TGTGCTAGCAGCCCTGGACAGGGAAAAGGGTACGAGCAGTACTTC.

This chain links TRBV7-3 with TRBJ2-1; 9 nucleotides line up with TRBD2. With V trimmed by 3 bases and J by 7 bases, 10 bases remained unmatched. The CDR3 sequence is 16 residues long. Germline CDR1 and CDR2: SGHTA and FQGTGA. CDR3 DNA: TGTGCCAGCAGCTTGATAGCGGGAGCCCCCCAAAATGAGCAGTTCTTC. It codes for CASSLIAGAPQNEQFF.

V usage is TRBV10-3 and J usage is TRBJ2-5, with 10 positions matching TRBD1. V lost 11 bases, J lost 7 bases, and 10 bases stayed unmatched. This CDR3 region has 13 residues. Germline CDR1 and CDR2: ENHRY and SYGVKD. The CDR3 bases are TGTGCCGCAGGGGACAGGGGCGAGGGGACCCAGTACTTC. This encodes CAAGDRGEGTQYF.

The CDR3: CASRIRFGGEKLFF. CDR3 nucleotide sequence: TGTGCCAGCAGGATACGGTTTGGAGGTGAAAAACTGTTTTTT. The genes are TRBV6-5 and TRBJ1-4; D remains unclear. V lost 6 bases and J lost 7, with 15 bases in between. From germline, CDR1 is MNHEY and CDR2 SVGAGI. This CDR3 has 14 amino acids.

CDR3: CASSMGAGGYTYEQYF. For the CDR3, the DNA is TGCGCCAGCAGCATGGGAGCGGGAGGATATACATACGAGCAGTACTTC. The chain employs TRBV5-1 and TRBJ2-7; 9 positions agree with TRBD2. This CDR3 has 16 amino acids. The V segment lost 4 bases and the J segment 4 bases; nucleotides outside the gene matches: 12. CDR1 and CDR2 (germline): SGHRS, YFSETQ.

The chain recombines TRBV2 with TRBJ1-1, with 7 bases aligning to TRBD1. The CDR3 length is 16 residues. Germline loops: CDR1 SNHLY, CDR2 FYNNEI. Trimming took 6 bases from V and 1 from J; bases not matched to a gene: 11. CDR3 protein: CASSLSEGTENTEAFF. CDR3 coding DNA: TGTGCCAGCAGCCTCAGCGAGGGGACAGAGAACACTGAAGCTTTCTTT. Based on the CDR3 plus reference TRBV2 and TRBJ1-1, the full variable domain is EPEVTQTPSHQVTQMGQEVILRCVPISNHLYFYWYRQILGQKVEFLVSFYNNEISEKSEIFDDQFSVERPDGSNFTLKIRSTKLEDSAMYFCASSLSEGTENTEAFFGQGTRLTVV.

This chain uses TRBV7-8 with TRBJ2-7; 10 bases agree with TRBD2. In germline, CDR1 is SGHVS, CDR2 FQNEAQ. After removal of 2 bases from V and 3 bases from J, the junction contained 4 bases not matched to a gene. This CDR3 has 15 amino acids. This CDR3 is CASSLTSGDYYEQYF. For the CDR3, the DNA is TGTGCCAGCAGCTTAACTAGCGGGGATTACTACGAGCAGTACTTC.

This rearrangement joins TRBV6-6 to TRBJ2-3, with a tentative D call TRBD1 (6 bases). Between the trimmed V and J ends, which lost 0 bases and 1 base, there was a span of 11 bases. In germline, CDR1 is MNHNY, CDR2 SVGAGI (reference sequence). CDR3 length: 16 amino acids. CDR3 coding DNA: TGTGCCAGCAGTTACTCCGGGGCAGGGGGCACAGATACGCAGTATTTT. It specifies CASSYSGAGGTDTQYF.

The chain has TRBV23-1 and TRBJ1-5, with D tentatively TRBD1 (5 bases). TRBV23-1 qualifies as an ORF whose function is uncertain. Trimming stripped 8 bases from V and 4 bases from J, with 21 bases between. CDR3 size: 16 residues. As DNA, the CDR3 is TGCGCCAGCCCTCCGGCAGGGTTCGGCCGTAATCAGCCCCAGCATTTT. Translation: CASPPAGFGRNQPQHF.